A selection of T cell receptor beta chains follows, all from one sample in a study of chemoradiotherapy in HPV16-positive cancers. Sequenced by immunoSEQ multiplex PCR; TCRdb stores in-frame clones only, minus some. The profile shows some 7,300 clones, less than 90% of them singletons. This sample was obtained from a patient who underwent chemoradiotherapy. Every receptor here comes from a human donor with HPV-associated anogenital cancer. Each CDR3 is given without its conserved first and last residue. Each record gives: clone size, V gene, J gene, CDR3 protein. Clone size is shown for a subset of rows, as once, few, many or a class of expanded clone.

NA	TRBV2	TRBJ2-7	ASSERGGGFYEQY
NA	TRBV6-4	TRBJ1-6	ASSQYWGGSPLH
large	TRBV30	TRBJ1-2	AWKLPVANYGYT
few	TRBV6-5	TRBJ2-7	ASSYGGGGDYEQY
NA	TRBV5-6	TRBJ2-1	ASERELSGQDEQF
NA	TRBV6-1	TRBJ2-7	ASSEEGPTYEQY
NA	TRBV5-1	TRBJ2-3	ASSQVAGQTQY
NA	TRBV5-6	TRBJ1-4	ASSLSGRLNEKLF
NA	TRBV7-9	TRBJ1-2	ASSSGQGFLYGYT
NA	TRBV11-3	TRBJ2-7	ASSLIGGLAGVYEQY
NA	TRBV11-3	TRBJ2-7	ASSLGGDNLVYEQY
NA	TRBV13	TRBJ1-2	ASSLLQGNYGYT
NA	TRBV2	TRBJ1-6	ASNPTGEDSPLH
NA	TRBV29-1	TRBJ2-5	SVEGETQY
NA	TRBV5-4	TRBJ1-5	ASRNEGDRSNQPQH
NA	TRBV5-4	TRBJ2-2	ASSLEWGGGELF
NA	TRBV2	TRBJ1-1	ASSERFRGGAERTEAF
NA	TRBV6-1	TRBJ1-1	ASSDPRQAWEAF
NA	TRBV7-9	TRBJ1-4	ASSLGSGSNEKLF
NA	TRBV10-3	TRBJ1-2	AIGRGNGYT
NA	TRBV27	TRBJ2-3	ASLPRLGGGPDTQY
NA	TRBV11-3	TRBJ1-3	ASSLVSWDSSGNTIY
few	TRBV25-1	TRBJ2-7	ASSESFPDDRGRGQY
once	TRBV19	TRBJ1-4	ASSIEATNEKLF
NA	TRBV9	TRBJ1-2	ASSEVTGPRYGYT
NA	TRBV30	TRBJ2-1	ACSPAGEQF
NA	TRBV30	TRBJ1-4	ALTVATNEKLF
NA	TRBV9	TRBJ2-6	ASSATKGDPSGANVLT
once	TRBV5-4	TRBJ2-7	ASSLQRGGTDEQY
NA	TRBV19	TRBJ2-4	ASSNRGIQY
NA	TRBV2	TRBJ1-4	ASSEAWEINEKLF
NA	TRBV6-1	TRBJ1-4	ASSDGWKGKEKLF
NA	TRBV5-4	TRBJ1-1	ASSLGVGTGSTEAF
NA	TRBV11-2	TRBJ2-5	ASRSGTGTSLETQY
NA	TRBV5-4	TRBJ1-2	ASSLPGGQGQGYT
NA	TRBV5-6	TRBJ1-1	ASSFYGTPSTEAF
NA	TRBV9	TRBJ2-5	ASSVGPTGRGVAETQY
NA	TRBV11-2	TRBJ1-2	ASSLGQAHYGYT
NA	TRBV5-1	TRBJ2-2	ASSLESTGELF
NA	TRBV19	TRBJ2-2	ASTDSGRAYTGELF
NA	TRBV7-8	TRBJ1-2	ASSLMGHYGYT
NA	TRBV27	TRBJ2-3	ASIGSFSTDTQY
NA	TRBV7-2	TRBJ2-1	ASSPRTGWLGQF
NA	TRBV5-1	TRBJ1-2	ASSSWTGGAYGYT
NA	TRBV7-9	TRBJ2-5	ASSPGAGAQETQY
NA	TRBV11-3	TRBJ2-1	ASSLGPSGTSGRNEQF
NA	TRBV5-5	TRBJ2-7	ASSPGAYEQY
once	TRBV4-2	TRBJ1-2	ASSQARDTNYGYT
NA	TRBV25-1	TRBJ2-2	ASVGTPNTGELF
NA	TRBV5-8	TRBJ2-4	ASSRRDSKNIQY
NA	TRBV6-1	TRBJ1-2	ASTEGGAYGYT
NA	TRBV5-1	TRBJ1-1	ASSKDRVNTEAF
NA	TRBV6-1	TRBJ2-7	ATETSGRAWYEQY
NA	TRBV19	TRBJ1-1	ASSLRARGYTEAF
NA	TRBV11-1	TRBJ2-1	ASSPEFAQNEQF
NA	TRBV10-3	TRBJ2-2	AMRGDSGGRTGELF
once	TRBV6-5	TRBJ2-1	ASRRQRWNEQF